This T cell receptor beta chain derives from a study of T cell repertoires in cytomegalovirus infection. Turning to the study itself: As its CMV epitopes, the study selected recently identified HLA-C-restricted and well-studied HLA-B-restricted targets.

The V gene end was trimmed by 7 bases and the J gene end by 4 bases; junction bases not matched to a gene: 17. This CDR3 has 18 residues. The V gene's germline CDR1 is SGHRS and CDR2 YFSETQ. As concerns this clonotype: The antigen remains unidentified.

Study findings and constraints: The study found HLA-C-restricted CMV-specific TCR beta clonotypes dominating the ex vivo response.

TCRdb fed the reads into MiXCR, producing one record per CDR3 protein. The sample includes roughly 860,000 distinct CDR3 sequences, 32% seen only once; the top ten take 12%. The receptor's source is a human donor in good health (CMV status not recorded). Some clones in this sample may be carry-over from other donors' samples. This material consisted of cultured CD8+ T cells from PBMCs, taken from culture after CMV antigen stimulation. The chain carries TRBV5-1 and TRBJ2-1; TRBD2 matches 10 bases. Here the CDR3 DNA reads TGCGCCAGCTTTGGGAGATCTAATAGCGGGGGGCCATACAATGAGCAGTTCTTC. It encodes CASFGRSNSGGPYNEQFF. The complete variable domain, with remaining parts taken from reference TRBV5-1 and TRBJ2-1, reads KAGVTQTPRYLIKTRGQQVTLSCSPISGHRSVSWYQQTPGQGLQFLFEYFSETQRNKGNFPGRFSGRQFSNSRSEMNVSTLELGDSALYLCASFGRSNSGGPYNEQFFGPGTRLTVL.